These T cell receptor beta chains were read from a single sample in a study of T cells in Graves' hyperthyroidism and ophthalmopathy. Via MiXCR, TCRdb re-called the multiplex PCR reads, giving one row per CDR3 protein. The sample lists some 600,000 distinct CDR3 sequences, 14% seen once, with roughly 6.2% in the top ten. Sequencing was performed on blood. The receptors were sampled from a woman aged 25 to 39 with Graves' hyperthyroidism that later progressed to Graves' ophthalmopathy. CDR3s leave out the opening cysteine and the closing phenylalanine or tryptophan. Each record gives: V gene, J gene, clone size, CDR3 protein. Size tells how often a clone was seen (once, few, many) or the class of an expanded clone, and some rows leave it out.

TRBV19	TRBJ1-1	many	ASSPLEGGRTEAF
TRBV5-6	TRBJ2-1	few	ASSSTVTIEQF
TRBV5-1	TRBJ1-3	.	ASSTEGGNTIY
TRBV20-1	TRBJ2-2	many	SARGTSGDTGELF
TRBV11-2	TRBJ2-7	many	ASSLMIAGDEQY
TRBV12-5	TRBJ2-1	many	ASGLPPSDNEQF
TRBV5-1	TRBJ2-2	few	ASQGDANTGELF
TRBV6-9	TRBJ1-4	few	ASSYPAGGEKLF
TRBV7-3	TRBJ2-2	many	ASSPGTGAGELF
TRBV29-1	TRBJ1-2	few	SVELLYGYT
TRBV24-1	TRBJ2-1	many	ATSDLAGVSYNEQF